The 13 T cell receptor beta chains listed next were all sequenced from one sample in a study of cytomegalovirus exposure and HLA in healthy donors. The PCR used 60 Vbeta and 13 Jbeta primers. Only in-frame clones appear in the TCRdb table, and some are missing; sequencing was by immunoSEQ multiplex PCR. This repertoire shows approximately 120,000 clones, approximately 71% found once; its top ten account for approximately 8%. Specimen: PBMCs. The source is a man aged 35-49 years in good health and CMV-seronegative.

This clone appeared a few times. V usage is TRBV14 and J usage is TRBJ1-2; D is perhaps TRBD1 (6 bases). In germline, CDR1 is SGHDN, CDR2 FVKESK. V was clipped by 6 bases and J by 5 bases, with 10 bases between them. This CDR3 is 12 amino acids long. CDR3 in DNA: TGTGCCAGCAGAACAGGGATTTATGGCTACACCTTC. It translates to CASRTGIYGYTF.

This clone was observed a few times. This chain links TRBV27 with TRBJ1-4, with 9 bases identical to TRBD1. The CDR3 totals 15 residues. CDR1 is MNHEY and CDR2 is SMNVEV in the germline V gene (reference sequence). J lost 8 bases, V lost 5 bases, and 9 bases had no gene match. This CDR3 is CASSPTGGIGEKLFF. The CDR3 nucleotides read TGTGCCAGCAGTCCCACAGGGGGCATAGGAGAAAAACTGTTTTTT.

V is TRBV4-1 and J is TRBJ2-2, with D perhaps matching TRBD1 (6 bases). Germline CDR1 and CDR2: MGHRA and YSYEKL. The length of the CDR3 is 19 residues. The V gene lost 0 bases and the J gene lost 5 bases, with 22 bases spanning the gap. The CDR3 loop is CASSQEPGIQGVRTGELFF. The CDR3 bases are TGCGCCAGCAGCCAAGAACCTGGGATACAGGGCGTAAGGACCGGGGAGCTGTTTTTT.

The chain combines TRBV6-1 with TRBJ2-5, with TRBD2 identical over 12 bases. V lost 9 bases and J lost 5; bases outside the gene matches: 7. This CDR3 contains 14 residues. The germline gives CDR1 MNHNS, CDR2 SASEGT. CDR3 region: CASNGLAGTETQYF. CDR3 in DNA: TGTGCCAGTAACGGACTAGCGGGGACTGAGACCCAGTACTTC.

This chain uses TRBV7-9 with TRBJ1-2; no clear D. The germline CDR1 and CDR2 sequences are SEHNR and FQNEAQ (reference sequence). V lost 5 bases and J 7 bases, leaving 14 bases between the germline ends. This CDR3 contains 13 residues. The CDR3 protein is CASSLGLLFGYTF. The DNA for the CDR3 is TGTGCCAGCAGCCTAGGACTCCTTTTTGGCTACACCTTC. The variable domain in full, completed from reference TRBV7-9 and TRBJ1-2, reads DTGVSQNPRHKITKRGQNVTFRCDPISEHNRLYWYRQTLGQGPEFLTYFQNEAQLEKSRLLSDRFSAERPKGSFSTLEIQRTEQGDSAMYLCASSLGLLFGYTFGSGTRLTVV.

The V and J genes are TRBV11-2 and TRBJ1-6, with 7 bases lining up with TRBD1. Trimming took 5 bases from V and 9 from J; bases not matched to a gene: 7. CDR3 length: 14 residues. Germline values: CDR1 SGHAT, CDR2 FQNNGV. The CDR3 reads CASSPPGGGSPLHF. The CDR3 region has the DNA TGTGCCAGCAGCCCACCAGGGGGTGGTTCACCCCTCCACTTT.

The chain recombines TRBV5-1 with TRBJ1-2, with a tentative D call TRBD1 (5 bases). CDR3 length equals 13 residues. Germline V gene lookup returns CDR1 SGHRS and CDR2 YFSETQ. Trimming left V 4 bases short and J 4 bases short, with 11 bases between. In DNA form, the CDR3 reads TGCGCCAGCAGCCGGGGGAATTTCTATGGCTACACCTTC. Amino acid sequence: CASSRGNFYGYTF.

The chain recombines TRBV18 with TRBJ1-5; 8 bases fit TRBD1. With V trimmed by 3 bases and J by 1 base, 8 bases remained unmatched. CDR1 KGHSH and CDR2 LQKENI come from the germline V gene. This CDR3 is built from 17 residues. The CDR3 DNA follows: TGTGCCAGCTCACCCCGGGCAGGGGGCGGGAGCAATCAGCCCCAGCATTTT. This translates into CASSPRAGGGSNQPQHF.

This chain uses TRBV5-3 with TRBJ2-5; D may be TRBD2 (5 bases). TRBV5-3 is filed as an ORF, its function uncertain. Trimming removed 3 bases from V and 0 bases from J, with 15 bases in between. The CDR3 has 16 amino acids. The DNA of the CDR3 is TGTGCCAGAAGCTCGCCTGAGGGAAGGTACCAAGAGACCCAGTACTTC. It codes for CARSSPEGRYQETQYF.

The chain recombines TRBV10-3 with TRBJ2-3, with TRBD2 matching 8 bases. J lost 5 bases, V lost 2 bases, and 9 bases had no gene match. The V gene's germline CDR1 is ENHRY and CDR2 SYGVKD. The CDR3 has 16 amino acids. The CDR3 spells CAISEGFRGGRDTQYF. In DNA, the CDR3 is TGTGCCATCAGTGAGGGATTCCGGGGGGGCCGAGATACGCAGTATTTT.

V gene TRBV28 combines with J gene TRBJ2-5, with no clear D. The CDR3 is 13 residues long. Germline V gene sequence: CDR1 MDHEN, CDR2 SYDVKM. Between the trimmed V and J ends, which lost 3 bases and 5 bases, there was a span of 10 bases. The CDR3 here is CASSLASRETQYF. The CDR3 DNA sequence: TGTGCCAGCAGTTTGGCTAGTCGTGAGACCCAGTACTTC.

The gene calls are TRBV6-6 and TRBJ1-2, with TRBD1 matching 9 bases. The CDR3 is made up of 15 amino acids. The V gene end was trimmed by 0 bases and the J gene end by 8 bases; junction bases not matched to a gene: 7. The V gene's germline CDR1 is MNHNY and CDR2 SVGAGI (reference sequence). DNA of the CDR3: TGTGCCAGCAGTTACTCTTGGGACAGGGCTCTCGGCTACACCTTC. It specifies CASSYSWDRALGYTF.

The CDR3 is CASSIRREEKLFF. CDR3 DNA: TGTGCCAGTAGTATCCGTCGGGAGGAAAAACTGTTTTTT. The chain joins TRBV19 to TRBJ1-4; D gene uncertain. The V end lost 3 bases, the J end lost 8 bases, and 10 bases lay between the germline ends. The germline CDR1 and CDR2 sequences are LNHDA and SQIVND (reference sequence). The CDR3 consists of 13 residues.